This T cell receptor (beta chain) was recorded in a study of response to subunit inactivated influenza vaccine. Per germline, CDR1 MNHNS and CDR2 SASEGT. CDR3 length: 14 residues. V dropped 5 bases and J dropped 3; count of bases not matched to a gene: 6. Study results and limitations: Few new T cells, the authors suggested, are recruited by each seasonal influenza vaccination.

TCRdb passed the RT-PCR reads through MiXCR, listing each CDR3 protein once. Of 860,000 or so distinct CDR3 sequences in the sample, about 20% were seen once. Comment on this clonotype: The antigen is undetermined.

This chain joins TRBV6-1 and TRBJ2-7; the match to TRBD1 covers 8 bases. The sample in question was PBMCs from blood, obtained 5 to 6 days after vaccination. The origin of this receptor is a man aged 50 to 59 who received an inactivated influenza vaccine. The CDR3 loop reads CASSTTTGDYEQYF. CDR3 DNA: TGTGCCAGCAGTACCACGACAGGGGACTACGAGCAGTACTTC.